A single sample gave rise to the 21 T cell receptor beta chains below, sequenced in a study of OX40 agonist ivuxolimab in advanced cancers. Repertoires were generated with immunoSEQ multiplex PCR, while TCRdb's copy carries only in-frame clones and drops some. Of more than 85,000 clones listed, about nine tenths are singletons. The sample in question was CD4+ or CD8+ T cells sorted from blood, obtained in a trial of the OX40 agonist ivuxolimab. These receptors came from an adult with an advanced solid tumor such as melanoma, head and neck, liver or kidney cancer.

The chain joins TRBV6-1 to TRBJ2-2; no definite D call. Between the trimmed V and J ends, which lost 4 bases and 6 bases, there was a span of 12 bases. Germline CDR1 is MNHNS and CDR2 is SASEGT. CDR3 length equals 14 residues. The CDR3: CASSALSVPGELFF. For the CDR3, the DNA is TGTGCCAGCAGTGCACTATCTGTTCCCGGGGAGCTGTTTTTT.

The chain uses TRBV18 and TRBJ2-7; 10 bases match TRBD1. V lost 3 bases to trimming and J lost 0 bases; unmatched junction nucleotides: 2. Germline CDR1 reads KGHSH; CDR2 reads LQKENI. The CDR3 sequence is 15 residues long. The CDR3: CASSPRTGGSYEQYF. Written as DNA, the CDR3 is TGTGCCAGCTCACCGAGGACAGGGGGCTCCTACGAGCAGTACTTC. Complete variable domain (other parts from reference TRBV18 and TRBJ2-7): NAGVMQNPRHLVRRRGQEARLRCSPMKGHSHVYWYRQLPEEGLKFMVYLQKENIIDESGMPKERFSAEFPKEGPSILRIQQVVRGDSAAYFCASSPRTGGSYEQYFGPGTRLTVT.

The rearrangement uses TRBV7-2 and TRBJ2-7; 7 bases map to TRBD2. Unmatched junction bases numbered 7, after V lost 3 bases and J lost 5 bases. There are 14 residues in the CDR3. Germline assignment: CDR1 SGHTA and CDR2 FQGNSA. CDR3 amino acids: CASSLGRETHEQYF. In DNA, the CDR3 is TGTGCCAGCAGCTTGGGGCGGGAGACCCACGAGCAGTACTTC.

This clone appeared a few times. The chain recombines TRBV11-2 with TRBJ1-2, with 10 positions matching TRBD1. Germline V gives CDR1 SGHAT, CDR2 FQNNGV. The V and J ends lost 5 bases and 6 bases, in that order; junction bases with no gene match: 6. The CDR3 sequence is 14 residues long. DNA for the CDR3: TGTGCCAGCAGCCGAGGACAGGGGGAACATGGCTACACCTTC. This codes for CASSRGQGEHGYTF.

The V call is TRBV21-1, the J call TRBJ2-1; whether TRBD1, the table's D call, matches the DNA was not checked. TRBV21-1 is a listed pseudogene. This CDR3 has 15 amino acids. The CDR3 nucleotides are TGTGCCAGCAGCAAACGGGACACAAGAAGGAATGAGCAGTTCTTC. The encoded protein is CASSKRDTRRNEQFF.

The chain employs TRBV15 and TRBJ2-7; 8 bases match TRBD2. CDR1 LNHNV and CDR2 YYDKDF come from the germline V gene (reference sequence). V lost 2 bases, J lost 6 bases, and 6 bases stayed unmatched. The CDR3 has 14 residues. CDR3 in amino acids: CATSRRAGVGEQYF. CDR3 bases: TGTGCCACCAGCAGAAGAGCGGGAGTCGGCGAGCAGTACTTC.

This chain uses TRBV4-3 with TRBJ2-2; D unclear. Germline V gives CDR1 LGHNA, CDR2 YSLEER. Trimming removed 10 bases at V and 8 bases at J, with 14 bases between. The CDR3 is 12 residues long. The CDR3 DNA sequence: TGCGCCAATCAAAGGTGGGTAGGGGAGCTGTTTTTT. Translation gives CANQRWVGELFF.

The chain combines TRBV6-1 with TRBJ1-2, with D hard to call. This CDR3 comprises 13 residues. V was clipped by 5 bases and J by 4 bases, with 11 bases between them. In germline, CDR1 is MNHNS, CDR2 SASEGT. CDR3 nucleotide sequence: TGTGCCAGCAGTACCTCTGAGGTCTATGGCTACACCTTC. This sequence encodes CASSTSEVYGYTF.

Comments on this clone: Sequence at one end of the junction differs from germline and may be a read error. The chain combines TRBV15 with TRBJ1-3; no clear D gene. Germline V gene lookup returns CDR1 LNHNV and CDR2 YYDKDF (reference sequence). This CDR3 is 13 amino acids long. The DNA for the CDR3 is TGTGCCACCAGCAGAGACGGTGGATACACCATATATTTT. This gives the protein CATSRDGGYTIYF. Variable domain in full (rest from reference TRBV15 and TRBJ1-3): DAMVIQNPRYQVTQFGKPVTLSCSQTLNHNVMYWYQQKSSQAPKLLFHYYDKDFNNEADTPDNFQSRRPNTSFCFLDIRSPGLGDTAMYLCATSRDGGYTIYFGEGSWLTVV.

The rearrangement links TRBV28 to TRBJ1-5; no firm D call. This CDR3 contains 16 residues. Germline V gene sequence: CDR1 MDHEN, CDR2 SYDVKM. Trimming took 2 bases from V and 1 from J, leaving 12 bases between them. The DNA of the CDR3 is TGTGCCAGCAGTTTAGGCAGCGACGCCAGCAATCAGCCCCAGCATTTT. Its protein is CASSLGSDASNQPQHF. Using reference TRBV28 and TRBJ1-5 for the parts outside the CDR3, the full variable domain is DVKVTQSSRYLVKRTGEKVFLECVQDMDHENMFWYRQDPGLGLRLIYFSYDVKMKEKGDIPEGYSVSREKKERFSLILESASTNQTSMYLCASSLGSDASNQPQHFGDGTRLSIL.

This rearrangement joins TRBV5-1 to TRBJ2-1; 13 bases are shared with TRBD2. There are 15 residues in the CDR3. The V segment lost 1 base and the J segment 9 bases; nucleotides outside the gene matches: 4. The germline V gene has CDR1 SGHRS and CDR2 YFSETQ. CDR3 protein: CASSLTSGRAGEQFF. CDR3 bases: TGCGCCAGCAGCTTGACTAGCGGGAGGGCCGGTGAGCAGTTCTTC.

The chain links TRBV18 to TRBJ2-3; D ambiguous. Trimming took off 2 bases at V and 0 bases at J, with 12 bases between the two ends. Germline V gives CDR1 KGHSH, CDR2 LQKENI. The CDR3 sequence is 16 residues long. CDR3 DNA sequence: TGTGCCAGCTCACCAGGAAGGGTCCCTAGCACAGATACGCAGTATTTT. Protein product: CASSPGRVPSTDTQYF. The full variable domain, rest sourced from reference TRBV18 and TRBJ2-3, is NAGVMQNPRHLVRRRGQEARLRCSPMKGHSHVYWYRQLPEEGLKFMVYLQKENIIDESGMPKERFSAEFPKEGPSILRIQQVVRGDSAAYFCASSPGRVPSTDTQYFGPGTRLTVL.

V usage is TRBV7-2 and J usage is TRBJ2-3; 12 bases are shared with TRBD2. The CDR3 runs 15 residues. V was pared by 3 bases and J by 5 bases, with 3 bases of the junction left unmatched. CDR1 and CDR2 (germline): SGHTA, FQGNSA. CDR3 nucleotide sequence: TGTGCCAGCAGCTTGGCGGGACTAGCGGGAGATACGCAGTATTTT. Translating it yields CASSLAGLAGDTQYF.

V usage is TRBV4-2 and J usage is TRBJ2-1, with 7 bases aligning to TRBD2. The trim removed 0 bases at V and 7 bases at J, leaving 6 bases unmatched. The CDR3 consists of 15 residues. Germline lookup yields CDR1 LGHNA and CDR2 YNFKEQ. CDR3 bases: TGTGCCAGCAGCCAAGATGGGGGACTATCGAATGAGCAGTTCTTC. Amino acids: CASSQDGGLSNEQFF.

The chain is built from TRBV19 and TRBJ1-3; TRBD1 matches at 7 bases. Germline V gives CDR1 LNHDA, CDR2 SQIVND (reference sequence). The CDR3 is 14 amino acids. V lost 5 bases and J lost 2; bases outside the gene matches: 3. The CDR3: CASSDRDTGNTIYF. Written as DNA, the CDR3 is TGTGCCAGTAGTGACAGGGATACTGGAAACACCATATATTTT.

The genes are TRBV6-6 and TRBJ1-5; 8 bases fit TRBD1. With 5 bases clipped from V and 6 bases from J, the junction kept 6 bases outside the gene matches. CDR1 is MNHNY, CDR2 SVGAGI, per germline (reference sequence). The length of the CDR3 is 14 residues. This chain's CDR3 is CASSGQGVGQPQHF. DNA of the CDR3: TGTGCCAGCAGTGGACAGGGAGTCGGTCAGCCCCAGCATTTT.

This chain joins TRBV5-1 and TRBJ2-2, with 14 bases aligning to TRBD2. The junction had 8 bases not matched to a gene; V was cut back by 2 bases and J by 5 bases. The CDR3 extends over 18 amino acids. Germline V gene data show CDR1 as SGHRS and CDR2 as YFSETQ. The CDR3 protein is CASSLPGLAGVDTGELFF. The CDR3 nucleotides read TGCGCCAGCAGCTTACCGGGACTAGCGGGAGTAGATACCGGGGAGCTGTTTTTT. The full variable domain, rest sourced from reference TRBV5-1 and TRBJ2-2, is KAGVTQTPRYLIKTRGQQVTLSCSPISGHRSVSWYQQTPGQGLQFLFEYFSETQRNKGNFPGRFSGRQFSNSRSEMNVSTLELGDSALYLCASSLPGLAGVDTGELFFGEGSRLTVL.

This chain uses TRBV5-1 with TRBJ2-7, with 8 bases matching TRBD2. Germline V gene sequence: CDR1 SGHRS, CDR2 YFSETQ. Trimming removed 0 bases from V and 5 bases from J; junction bases left unmatched: 16. The CDR3 is made up of 18 amino acids. As DNA, the CDR3 is TGCGCCAGCAGCTTGGTAGGTAGCGGGAACAACCTATACGACGAGCAGTACTTC. It encodes CASSLVGSGNNLYDEQYF.

This rearrangement joins TRBV9 to TRBJ2-3, with D unresolved. Germline CDR1 SGDLS, CDR2 YYNGEE. V was cut by 4 bases and J by 3 bases, with 12 bases left in between. The CDR3 loop spans 14 amino acids. CDR3 DNA sequence: TGTGCCAGCAGCCCCCGATCTGGGACAGATACGCAGTATTTT. Translation: CASSPRSGTDTQYF.

The chain has TRBV6-1 and TRBJ2-3; TRBD2 might be the D (7 bases). The ends were cut back, 2 bases at V and 1 base at J, with 19 bases in the middle. The CDR3 contains 18 residues. Per germline, CDR1 MNHNS and CDR2 SASEGT. CDR3 protein: CASSEILWGGGRTDTQYF. The CDR3 region has the DNA TGTGCCAGCAGTGAAATCCTTTGGGGGGGCGGACGCACAGATACGCAGTATTTT.

This chain's CDR3 is CATSRSLGASTDTQYF. CDR3 bases: TGTGCCACCAGCAGATCCTTGGGGGCTAGCACAGATACGCAGTATTTT. The chain couples TRBV15 to TRBJ2-3; tentatively, D is TRBD1 (6 bases). The CDR3 spans 16 residues. Per germline, CDR1 LNHNV and CDR2 YYDKDF (reference sequence). Trimming took off 2 bases at V and 0 bases at J, with 12 bases between the two ends.